These T cell receptor beta chains were read from a single sample in a study of OX40 agonist ivuxolimab in advanced cancers. Some clones are missing from TCRdb's copy, which holds only in-frame ones; the method was immunoSEQ multiplex PCR. Among nearly 70,000 clones, 65% to 90% were seen once, and the ten largest hold 1.4%. Sequencing was performed on CD4+ or CD8+ T cells sorted from blood, taken in a trial of the OX40 agonist ivuxolimab. The source is an adult with an advanced solid tumor such as melanoma, head and neck, liver or kidney cancer. The CDR3 runs from the conserved cysteine through the conserved F or W. The order of the fields is clone size, D gene, J gene, V gene, CDR3 protein, CDR3 DNA. A D gene is named only where the DNA matches it firmly. Expanded clones are given a class, and other clones once, few, many or no size at all.

>.|.|TRBJ2-3|TRBV4-2
CASSQETGPGGRNTQYF
TGTGCCAGCAGCCAAGAAACGGGGCCTGGTGGCAGGAATACGCAGTATTTT
>.|.|TRBJ2-5|TRBV7-9
CASRKYRRKTQYF
TGTGCCAGCAGGAAGTACAGGAGGAAGACCCAGTACTTC
>.|.|TRBJ2-2|TRBV30
CAWSEHTTGELFF
TGTGCCTGGAGTGAACACACCACCGGGGAGCTGTTTTTT
>.|.|TRBJ1-1|TRBV15
CATSSSDRTEAFF
TGTGCCACCAGCAGTAGCGACCGAACTGAAGCTTTCTTT
>.|TRBD2|TRBJ2-5|TRBV5-1
CASSSSGTSEETQYF
TGCGCCAGCAGCTCCTCCGGGACTAGTGAAGAGACCCAGTACTTC
>.|.|TRBJ2-3|TRBV6-6
CASSLQGTNTDTQYF
TGTGCCAGCAGTCTACAGGGTACGAACACAGATACGCAGTATTTT
>.|TRBD1|TRBJ2-7|TRBV28
CASSLTGGYEQYF
TGTGCCAGCAGTTTAACAGGGGGCTACGAGCAGTACTTC
>.|TRBD1|TRBJ2-5|TRBV18
CASSPTGVETQYF
TGTGCCAGCTCACCGACAGGGGTCGAGACCCAGTACTTC
>.|.|TRBJ2-4|TRBV29-1
CSVVPTLAKNIQYF
TGCAGCGTCGTCCCGACATTAGCCAAAAACATTCAGTACTTC
>.|TRBD1|TRBJ2-7|TRBV11-2
CASRKTGMAYEQYF
TGTGCCAGCAGGAAGACAGGGATGGCCTACGAGCAGTACTTC
>.|.|TRBJ1-2|TRBV6-6
CASSPDRFYGYTF
TGTGCCAGCAGCCCCGACAGGTTCTATGGCTACACCTTC
>once|.|TRBJ2-5|TRBV7-7
CASSLIGSTETQYF
TGTGCCAGCAGCTTAATCGGCAGCACAGAGACCCAGTACTTC
>.|.|TRBJ2-1|TRBV19
CASSIGRSSYNEQFF
TGTGCCAGTAGTATTGGAAGGAGCTCCTACAATGAGCAGTTCTTC
>.|TRBD1|TRBJ1-2|TRBV12-5
CASGLVSGTGGGGYTF
TGTGCTAGTGGTTTGGTGAGCGGGACAGGGGGCGGAGGCTACACCTTC
>.|.|TRBJ2-7|TRBV2
CATSVTVREQYF
TGTGCCACCTCTGTGACAGTCCGCGAGCAGTACTTC
>.|.|TRBJ2-1|TRBV6-5
CASSYRWSSYNEQFF
TGTGCCAGCAGTTACCGTTGGTCCTCCTACAATGAGCAGTTCTTC
>.|.|TRBJ1-1|TRBV7-8
CASSLAITQGLNTEAFF
TGTGCCAGCAGCTTAGCGATAACACAGGGCTTGAACACTGAAGCTTTCTTT
>.|TRBD1|TRBJ2-5|TRBV5-1
CASSRGQQETQYF
TGCGCCAGCAGTAGGGGACAGCAAGAGACCCAGTACTTC
>.|TRBD1|TRBJ1-2|TRBV11-3
CASSSTGGLGYTF
TGTGCCAGCAGCTCGACAGGGGGCTTAGGCTACACCTTC
>.|.|TRBJ2-7|TRBV5-4
CASSLPGTSSYEQYF
TGTGCCAGCAGCTTGCCGGGGACGTCCTCCTACGAGCAGTACTTC
>few|.|TRBJ1-5|TRBV19
CASSTGFRPQHF
TGTGCCAGTAGTACAGGGTTTCGGCCCCAGCATTTT
>.|.|TRBJ2-1|TRBV5-4
CASSLSKGKDDEQFF
TGTGCCAGCAGCTTATCCAAGGGGAAGGACGATGAGCAGTTCTTC
>.|.|TRBJ1-4|TRBV7-2
CASSLLGRRGEKLFF
TGTGCCAGCAGCTTACTGGGACGGCGGGGTGAAAAACTGTTTTTT
>.|.|TRBJ1-1|TRBV6-1
CASKITGFGTEAFF
TGTGCCAGCAAGATTACAGGGTTTGGGACTGAAGCTTTCTTT
>few|TRBD2|TRBJ2-5|TRBV11-2
CASGPGLAGRETQYF
TGTGCCAGCGGACCGGGACTAGCGGGGAGAGAGACCCAGTACTTC
>.|.|TRBJ2-1|TRBV7-2
CASSLGTAYNEQFF
TGTGCCAGCAGCCTCGGGACGGCGTACAATGAGCAGTTCTTC
>.|.|TRBJ2-1|TRBV5-1
CASRSGPESHNEQFF
TGCGCCAGCAGATCGGGTCCAGAGTCTCACAATGAGCAGTTCTTC
>few|TRBD2|TRBJ2-2|TRBV19
CASSTQAGAGELFF
TGTGCCAGTAGTACCCAGGCGGGGGCCGGGGAGCTGTTTTTT
>.|.|TRBJ1-3|TRBV19
CASTRLDVSGNTIYF
TGTGCCAGTACGCGTTTGGACGTCTCTGGAAACACCATATATTTT
>.|TRBD1|TRBJ1-4|TRBV7-9
CASSLGQTGGREKLFF
TGTGCCAGCAGCCTAGGGCAAACAGGGGGTCGGGAAAAACTGTTTTTT
>.|.|TRBJ2-5|TRBV13
CASSPRRIQETQYF
TGTGCCAGCAGCCCCCGACGGATCCAAGAGACCCAGTACTTC
>.|.|TRBJ1-5|TRBV19
CASSQSWGVNQPQHF
TGTGCCAGTAGTCAATCGTGGGGAGTCAATCAGCCCCAGCATTTT
>.|.|TRBJ1-4|TRBV14
CASSHQGPGGVFF
TGTGCCAGCAGCCACCAGGGCCCCGGAGGTGTGTTTTTT
>.|.|TRBJ1-3|TRBV5-1
CASSFGLTVPGNTIYF
TGCGCCAGCAGCTTCGGCCTTACAGTTCCTGGAAACACCATATATTTT
>.|.|TRBJ2-3|TRBV19
CASSDISTDTQYF
TGTGCCAGTAGTGACATAAGCACAGATACGCAGTATTTT
>.|.|TRBJ1-2|TRBV18
CASSPGRNYGYTF
TGTGCCAGCTCACCGGGGAGAAACTATGGCTACACCTTC